This T cell receptor beta chain is drawn from a study of CD4 T cells in relation to SARS-CoV-2 and coronaviruses. At the level of the study: Of the patients, about 8 were male, 4 female, two Hispanic.

Of note for this clone: The antigen remains undetermined.

Method: immunoSEQ multiplex PCR; TCRdb's copy keeps in-frame clones and lacks some. This table holds around 28,000 clones, about four fifths found once. Germline values: CDR1 SGDLS, CDR2 YYNGEE. V gave up 3 bases and J gave up 2 bases; unmatched junction bases: 15. CDR3 length: 18 residues. The V and J genes are TRBV9 and TRBJ2-7, with TRBD2 matching 9 bases. The receptor was isolated from an adult with COVID-19. The material sequenced was memory CD4+ T cells from PBMCs, cultured in vitro. CDR3: CASSAKGRGTSFPYEQYF. The CDR3 DNA reads TGTGCCAGCAGCGCAAAAGGTAGAGGGACTAGCTTCCCCTACGAGCAGTACTTC.